This T cell receptor (beta chain) stems from a study of blood T cell repertoires in COVID-19 (TCRdb year 2020). In the study overall: Samples covering the acute and convalescent phases of COVID-19 were provided by collaborators in the United States, Italy and Spain. Where available, HLA class I and class II types were obtained from metadata supplied by the sample provider rather than from assay-based typing. The dataset comprised deeply sampled blood TCRbeta repertoires from subjects exposed to, actively infected with, or recovered from COVID-19. The prospective study material was composed of cDNA or gDNA derived from T cells, B-cell-depleted T cells, or PBMCs. The repertoires were released in a freely available public database meant as a resource for research on the immune response to SARS-CoV-2. Samples were obtained from the ongoing ImmuneRACE study (first 160 participants) and from about 1,300 subjects provided by 6 global collaborators. Sample metadata almost always included a de-identified subject ID, COVID-19 status, age in years and sex.

What the authors observed across the whole study: Clinical and demographic metadata were provided uncurated, with the amount varying by source and participant.

TCRbeta CDR3 regions were amplified from genomic DNA by means of the immunoSEQ Assay, a bias-controlled multiplex PCR. The paper's data handling went like this. Within the assay, amplification of reference gene primers was used to estimate how many nucleated cells each sample contained. To quantify the absolute abundance of each unique TCRbeta CDR3 rearrangement, sequence reads were collapsed and filtered. Productive Simpson clonality was computed per sample as the square root of Simpson's diversity index over productive rearrangements. TCRdb took this table from immuneACCESS and kept in-frame rearrangements with V and J called. Such tables lack part of the clones; where checked against another copy, unresolved V genes explain under half of the gap, and the rest is unexplained. For V, J and clone size, that table is used; D and trimming come from the DNA. This sample holds roughly 98,000 clones; 92% were observed only once. Together, the top ten hold 6.3% of the sample.

As for this clone: The target of this receptor is not known. There are no base qualities to consult, and no much larger clone falls within one base.

Whole blood was collected in K2EDTA tubes by collaborating institutions according to the institutions' own protocols. Collaborator samples were shipped for TCRbeta analysis as frozen whole blood, isolated PBMCs, or DNA extracted from either sample type. The sample taken for sequencing was peripheral blood. This receptor was taken from a woman aged 60-70 years with active COVID-19.

At the DNA level, the sequence is TGTGCCAGCAGAGGACTAGCGGGAGCGGACGAGCAGTACTTC. This yields the protein CASRGLAGADEQYF. The chain is assembled from TRBV2 and TRBJ2-7; 13 bases in the junction line up with TRBD2. CDR3 length: 14 amino acids, cysteine to phenylalanine. Only CDR3 DNA is held: 42 bases, read in frame from base 1. CDR1 SNHLY and CDR2 FYNNEI were looked up in the germline V gene. V has 6 bases trimmed and J has 5 bases trimmed; junction bases matching no gene number 4.